The next 7 T cell receptor beta chains were all read from a single sample in a study of cytomegalovirus exposure and HLA in healthy donors. Both 60 Vbeta primers and 13 Jbeta primers went into the PCR. The protocol was immunoSEQ multiplex PCR, while the TCRdb copy is restricted to in-frame clones and leaves out a portion. The data include approximately 150,000 clones; the top ten clones carry about 1.4%. The sample was PBMCs. The receptors originated from a woman aged 40 to 55 in good health and CMV-seronegative.

The chain's CDR3 is CASSLSGSGNTIYF. For the CDR3, the DNA is TGTGCCAGCAGCCTCTCAGGGTCGGGAAACACCATATATTTT. This rearrangement joins TRBV9 to TRBJ1-3, with a weak D call TRBD1 (5 bases). The germline V gene has CDR1 SGDLS and CDR2 YYNGEE. The CDR3 totals 14 residues. Trimming took off 4 bases at V and 4 bases at J, with 12 bases between the two ends.

The V gene is TRBV5-1, the J gene TRBJ1-1; 10 positions match TRBD1. This CDR3 has 17 amino acids. V lost 2 bases and J lost 5; bases outside the gene matches: 12. Germline CDR1 is SGHRS and CDR2 is YFSETQ. Here the CDR3 DNA reads TGCGCCAGCAGCTTCGGACAGGGGGGCGGGGGAGAGACTGAAGCTTTCTTT. Translated: CASSFGQGGGGETEAFF.

With respect to this clone: Other DNA sequences in the same sample also yield this CDR3. This chain joins TRBV5-1 and TRBJ1-1; D is perhaps TRBD1 (5 bases). The V gene's germline CDR1 is SGHRS and CDR2 YFSETQ. The V end was cut by 2 bases, the J end by 2 bases, with 7 bases between. This CDR3 is built from 13 residues. The CDR3: CASSLGVNTEAFF. The CDR3 coding sequence is TGCGCCAGCAGCTTAGGGGTTAACACTGAAGCTTTCTTT.

This chain uses TRBV9 with TRBJ2-3, with 9 bases identical to TRBD1. The CDR3 loop spans 16 amino acids. V trimming: 4 bases; J trimming: 5 bases; junction bases outside the gene matches: 11. The germline gives CDR1 SGDLS, CDR2 YYNGEE. The CDR3 DNA reads as TGTGCCAGCAGCTCCTGGACAGGGGACAGTGGAGATACGCAGTATTTT. It is translated as CASSSWTGDSGDTQYF.

This rearrangement joins TRBV12-1 to TRBJ1-5; no DNA check was done on the table's D call, TRBD1. TRBV12-1 is described as a pseudogene. The CDR3 covers 18 residues. This chain's CDR3 is CASSTRIDRHYSNQPQHF. The CDR3 bases are TGTGCCAGCAGCACCCGAATAGACAGGCACTATAGCAATCAGCCCCAGCATTTT.

This chain joins TRBV18 and TRBJ1-4; TRBD1 matches 9 bases. V lost 6 bases and J lost 9; bases outside the gene matches: 8. The CDR3 is made up of 14 amino acids. The germline V gene encodes CDR1 KGHSH and CDR2 LQKENI. The chain's CDR3 is CASSQETGGQKLFF. The DNA of the CDR3 is TGTGCCAGCTCGCAGGAAACAGGGGGCCAAAAACTGTTTTTT.

The V call is TRBV7-3, the J call TRBJ2-7; a weak D match, TRBD1 (6 bases). This CDR3 comprises 13 residues. Germline V lookup: CDR1 SGHTA, CDR2 FQGTGA. V was pared by 1 base and J by 5 bases, with 9 bases between. The CDR3: CASSLNNRDEQYF. The DNA for the CDR3 is TGTGCCAGCAGCTTAAATAACAGGGACGAGCAGTACTTC.